These T cell receptor beta chains were read from a single sample in a study of Ad26.COV2.S vaccination and SARS-CoV-2 variants. Profiled with immunoSEQ multiplex PCR; TCRdb holds only in-frame clones, not every one. The table lists roughly 390,000 clones, about 88% of them singletons. Here the sequenced sample was peripheral blood, taken in a trial of Ad26.COV2.S vaccine versus placebo. Every receptor here comes from a person between 18 and 59 years old who received the Ad26.COV2.S COVID-19 vaccine or a placebo. Both conserved end residues are part of each CDR3. Each record gives: J gene, D gene, V gene, CDR3 length, clone size, CDR3 DNA, CDR3 protein. A D gene is named only where the DNA matches it firmly. Not all rows give a size; the values are once, few, many and, for expanded clones, a class.

j_gene: TRBJ1-5; d_gene: -; v_gene: TRBV29-1; len: 13; abundance: few; CDR3nt: TGCAGCGTTGGTGACACCGGCAATCAGCCCCAGCATTTT; CDR3aa: CSVGDTGNQPQHF
j_gene: TRBJ2-2; d_gene: -; v_gene: TRBV5-1; len: 15; abundance: -; CDR3nt: TGCGCCAGCAGCTTGCTAAGCCAGAACACCGGGGAGCTGTTTTTT; CDR3aa: CASSLLSQNTGELFF
j_gene: TRBJ1-2; d_gene: -; v_gene: TRBV18; len: 13; abundance: -; CDR3nt: TGTGCCAGCTCACCGGGGCAGAACTATGGCTACACCTTC; CDR3aa: CASSPGQNYGYTF
j_gene: TRBJ1-6; d_gene: -; v_gene: TRBV5-1; len: 15; abundance: -; CDR3nt: TGCGCCAGCAGCTTCGGACAGTCCTATAATTCACCCCTCCACTTT; CDR3aa: CASSFGQSYNSPLHF
j_gene: TRBJ2-7; d_gene: TRBD1; v_gene: TRBV5-1; len: 15; abundance: -; CDR3nt: TGCGCCAGCAGCTTGGAAGGACAGGGGGTCTACGAGCAGTACTTC; CDR3aa: CASSLEGQGVYEQYF
j_gene: TRBJ1-2; d_gene: TRBD1; v_gene: TRBV6-2/TRBV6-3; len: 14; abundance: -; CDR3nt: TGTGCCAGCAGTGACAGGGGGCGAGACTATGGCTACACCTTC; CDR3aa: CASSDRGRDYGYTF
j_gene: TRBJ1-6; d_gene: TRBD1; v_gene: TRBV2; len: 12; abundance: -; CDR3nt: TGTGCCAGCAGCGGGGACAGGGGGCAAGTCCACTTT; CDR3aa: CASSGDRGQVHF
j_gene: TRBJ1-3; d_gene: -; v_gene: TRBV19; len: 12; abundance: few; CDR3nt: TGTGCCAGCTCTGATGTGGGAAACACCATATATTTT; CDR3aa: CASSDVGNTIYF
j_gene: TRBJ2-2; d_gene: TRBD1; v_gene: TRBV12-5; len: 15; abundance: -; CDR3nt: TGTGCTAGTGGTACGGGACAGTGGGACACCGGGGAGCTGTTTTTT; CDR3aa: CASGTGQWDTGELFF
j_gene: TRBJ2-7; d_gene: -; v_gene: TRBV29-1; len: 13; abundance: -; CDR3nt: TGCAGCGTTGGAACCGGGTCTTCCTACGAGCAGTACTTC; CDR3aa: CSVGTGSSYEQYF
j_gene: TRBJ2-7; d_gene: TRBD2; v_gene: TRBV5-1; len: 15; abundance: once; CDR3nt: TGCGCCAGCAGCCCGGTAGGAGCGGGGGAATACGAGCAGTACTTC; CDR3aa: CASSPVGAGEYEQYF
j_gene: TRBJ2-3; d_gene: -; v_gene: TRBV29-1; len: 12; abundance: -; CDR3nt: TGCAGCGTTGATAGGCAAACAGATACGCAGTATTTT; CDR3aa: CSVDRQTDTQYF